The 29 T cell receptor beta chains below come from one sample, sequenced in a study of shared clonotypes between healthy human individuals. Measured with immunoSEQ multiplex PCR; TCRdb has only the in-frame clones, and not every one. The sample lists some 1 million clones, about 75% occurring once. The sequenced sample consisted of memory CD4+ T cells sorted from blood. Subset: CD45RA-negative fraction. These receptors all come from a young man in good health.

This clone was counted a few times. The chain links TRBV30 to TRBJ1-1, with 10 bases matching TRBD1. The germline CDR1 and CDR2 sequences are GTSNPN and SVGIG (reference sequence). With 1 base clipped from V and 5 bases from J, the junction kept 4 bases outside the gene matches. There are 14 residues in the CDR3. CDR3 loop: CAWSAGTGATEAFF. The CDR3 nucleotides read TGTGCCTGGAGTGCCGGGACAGGGGCTACTGAAGCTTTCTTT. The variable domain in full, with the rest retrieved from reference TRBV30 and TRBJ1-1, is SQTIHQWPATLVQPVGSPLSLECTVEGTSNPNLYWYRQAAGRGLQLLFYSVGIGQISSEVPQNLSASRPQDRQFILSSKKLLLSDSGFYLCAWSAGTGATEAFFGQGTRLTVV.

For the CDR3, the DNA is TGTGCCATCAGTAGTGGACAGGGCCAGAATCATAATGGCTACACCTTC. It translates to CAISSGQGQNHNGYTF. This chain connects TRBV10-3 to TRBJ1-2; the match to TRBD1 covers 8 bases. Germline V gives CDR1 ENHRY, CDR2 SYGVKD. Germline trimming cut 5 bases from V and 6 bases from J; bases unmatched to any gene: 14. The CDR3 is made up of 16 amino acids.

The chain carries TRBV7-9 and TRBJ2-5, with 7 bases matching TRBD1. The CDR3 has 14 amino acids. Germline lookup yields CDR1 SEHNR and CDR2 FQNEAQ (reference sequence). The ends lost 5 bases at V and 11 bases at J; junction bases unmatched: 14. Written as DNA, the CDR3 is TGTGCCAGCAGCGACGGGACAGCCCCTGGGGAGCAGTACTTC. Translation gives CASSDGTAPGEQYF. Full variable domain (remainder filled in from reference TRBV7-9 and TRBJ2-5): DTGVSQNPRHKITKRGQNVTFRCDPISEHNRLYWYRQTLGQGPEFLTYFQNEAQLEKSRLLSDRFSAERPKGSFSTLEIQRTEQGDSAMYLCASSDGTAPGEQYFGPGTRLLVL.

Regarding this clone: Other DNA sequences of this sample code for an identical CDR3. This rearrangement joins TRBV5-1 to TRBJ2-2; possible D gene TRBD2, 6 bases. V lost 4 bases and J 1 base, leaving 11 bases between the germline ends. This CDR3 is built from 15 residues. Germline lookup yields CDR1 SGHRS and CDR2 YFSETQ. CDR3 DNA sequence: TGCGCCAGCAGCCCCCGGGACTTGAACACCGGGGAGCTGTTTTTT. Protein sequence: CASSPRDLNTGELFF. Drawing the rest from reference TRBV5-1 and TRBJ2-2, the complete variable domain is KAGVTQTPRYLIKTRGQQVTLSCSPISGHRSVSWYQQTPGQGLQFLFEYFSETQRNKGNFPGRFSGRQFSNSRSEMNVSTLELGDSALYLCASSPRDLNTGELFFGEGSRLTVL.

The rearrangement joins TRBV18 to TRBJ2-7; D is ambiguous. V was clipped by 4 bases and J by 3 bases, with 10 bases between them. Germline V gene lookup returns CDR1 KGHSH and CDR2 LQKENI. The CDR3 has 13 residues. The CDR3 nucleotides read TGTGCCAGCTCACTGTTACAGCTCTACGAGCAGTACTTC. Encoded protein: CASSLLQLYEQYF.

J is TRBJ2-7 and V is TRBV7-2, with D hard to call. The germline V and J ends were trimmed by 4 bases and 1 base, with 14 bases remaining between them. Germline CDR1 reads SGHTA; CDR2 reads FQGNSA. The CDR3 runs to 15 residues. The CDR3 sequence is CASSSFGGPSYEQYF. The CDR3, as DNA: TGTGCCAGCAGCTCGTTTGGCGGCCCTTCCTACGAGCAGTACTTC.

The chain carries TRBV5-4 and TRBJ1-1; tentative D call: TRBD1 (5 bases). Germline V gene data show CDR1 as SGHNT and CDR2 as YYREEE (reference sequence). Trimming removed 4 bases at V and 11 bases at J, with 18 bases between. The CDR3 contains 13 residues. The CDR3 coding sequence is TGTGCCAGCAGCACCGGGACCACTCAAAGGGCTTTCTTT. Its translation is CASSTGTTQRAFF. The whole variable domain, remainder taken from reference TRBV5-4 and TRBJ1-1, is ETGVTQSPTHLIKTRGQQVTLRCSSQSGHNTVSWYQQALGQGPQFIFQYYREEENGRGNFPPRFSGLQFPNYSSELNVNALELDDSALYLCASSTGTTQRAFFGQGTRLTVV.

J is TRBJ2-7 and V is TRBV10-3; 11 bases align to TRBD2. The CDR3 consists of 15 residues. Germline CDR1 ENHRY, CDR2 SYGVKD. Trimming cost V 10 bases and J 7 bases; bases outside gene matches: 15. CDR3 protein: CASRQDSGGAYEQYF. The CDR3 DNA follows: TGTGCCAGCAGGCAGGATAGCGGGGGGGCGTATGAGCAGTACTTC.

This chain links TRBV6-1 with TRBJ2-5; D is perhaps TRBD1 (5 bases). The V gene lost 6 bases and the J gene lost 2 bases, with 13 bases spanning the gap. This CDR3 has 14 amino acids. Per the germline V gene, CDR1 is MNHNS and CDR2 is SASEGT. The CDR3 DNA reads TGTGCCAGCAGAAGGGGCAGCCAACAAGAGACCCAGTACTTC. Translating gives CASRRGSQQETQYF.

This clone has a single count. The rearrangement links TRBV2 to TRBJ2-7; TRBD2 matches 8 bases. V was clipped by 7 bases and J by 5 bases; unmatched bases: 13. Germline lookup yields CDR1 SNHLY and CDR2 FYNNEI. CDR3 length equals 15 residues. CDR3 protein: CASNLRAGVSHEQYF. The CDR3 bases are TGTGCCAGCAACCTGCGAGCGGGAGTCAGCCACGAGCAGTACTTC.

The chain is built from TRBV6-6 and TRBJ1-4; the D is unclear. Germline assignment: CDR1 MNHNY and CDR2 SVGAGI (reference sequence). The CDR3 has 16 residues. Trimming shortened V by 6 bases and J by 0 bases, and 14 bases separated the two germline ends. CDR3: CASSAPESSTNEKLFF. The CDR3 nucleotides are TGTGCCAGCAGCGCCCCTGAATCATCAACTAATGAAAAACTGTTTTTT.

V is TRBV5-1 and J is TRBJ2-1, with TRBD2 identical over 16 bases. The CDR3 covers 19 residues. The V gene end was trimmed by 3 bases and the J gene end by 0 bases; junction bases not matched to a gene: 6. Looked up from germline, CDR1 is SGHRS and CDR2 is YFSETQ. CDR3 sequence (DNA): TGCGCCAGCAGCTCGGGACTAGCGGGGGGGCCCAGCTCCTACAATGAGCAGTTCTTC. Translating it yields CASSSGLAGGPSSYNEQFF.

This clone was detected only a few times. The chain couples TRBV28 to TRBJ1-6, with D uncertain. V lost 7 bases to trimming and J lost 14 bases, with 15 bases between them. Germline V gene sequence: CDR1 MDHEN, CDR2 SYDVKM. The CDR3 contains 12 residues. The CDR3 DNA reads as TGTGCCAGCAACTCAGGTAGTGAATCCCTCCACTTT. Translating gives CASNSGSESLHF.

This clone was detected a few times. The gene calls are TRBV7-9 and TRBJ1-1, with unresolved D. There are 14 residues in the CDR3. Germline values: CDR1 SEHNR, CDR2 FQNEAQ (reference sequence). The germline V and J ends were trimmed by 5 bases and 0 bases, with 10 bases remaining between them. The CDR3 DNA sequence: TGTGCCAGCAGCGTAAGCCTGGTGAACACTGAAGCTTTCTTT. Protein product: CASSVSLVNTEAFF.

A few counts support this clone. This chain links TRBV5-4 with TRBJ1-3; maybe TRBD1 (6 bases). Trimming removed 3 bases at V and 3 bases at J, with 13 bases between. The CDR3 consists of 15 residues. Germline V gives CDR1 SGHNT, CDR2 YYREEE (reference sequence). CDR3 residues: CASSSRQDLGNTIYF. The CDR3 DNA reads TGTGCCAGCAGCTCACGACAGGATCTTGGAAACACCATATATTTT.

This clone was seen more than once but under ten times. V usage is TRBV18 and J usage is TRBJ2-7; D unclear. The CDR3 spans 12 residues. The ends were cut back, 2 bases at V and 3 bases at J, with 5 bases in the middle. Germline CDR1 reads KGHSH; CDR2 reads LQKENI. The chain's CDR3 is CASSPYNYEQYF. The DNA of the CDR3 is TGTGCCAGCTCACCATACAACTACGAGCAGTACTTC.

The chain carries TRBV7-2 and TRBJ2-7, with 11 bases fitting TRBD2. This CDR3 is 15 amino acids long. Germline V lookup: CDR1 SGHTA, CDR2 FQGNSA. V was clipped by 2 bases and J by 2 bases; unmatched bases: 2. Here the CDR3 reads CASSLRGLAAYEQYF. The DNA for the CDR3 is TGTGCCAGCAGCTTAAGGGGACTAGCGGCCTACGAGCAGTACTTC.

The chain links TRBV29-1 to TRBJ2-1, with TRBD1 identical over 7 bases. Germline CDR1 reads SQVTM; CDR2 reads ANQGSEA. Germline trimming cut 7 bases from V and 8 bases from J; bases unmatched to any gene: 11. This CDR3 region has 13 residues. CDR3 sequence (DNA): TGCAGCGCTCGGGACAGCCGATGGGATGAGCAGTTCTTC. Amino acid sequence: CSARDSRWDEQFF.

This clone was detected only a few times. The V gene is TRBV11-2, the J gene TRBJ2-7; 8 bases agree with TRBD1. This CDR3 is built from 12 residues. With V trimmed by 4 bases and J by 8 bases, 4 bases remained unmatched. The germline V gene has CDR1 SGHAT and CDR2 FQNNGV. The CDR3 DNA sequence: TGTGCCAGCAGCTACGGACAGGGAAAGCAGTACTTC. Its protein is CASSYGQGKQYF.

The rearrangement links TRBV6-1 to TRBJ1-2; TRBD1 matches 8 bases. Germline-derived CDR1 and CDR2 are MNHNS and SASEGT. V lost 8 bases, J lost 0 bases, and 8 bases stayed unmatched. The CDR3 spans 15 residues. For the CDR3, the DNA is TGTGCCAGCGGATTTTCACAGGGGGCTAACTATGGCTACACCTTC. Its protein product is CASGFSQGANYGYTF.

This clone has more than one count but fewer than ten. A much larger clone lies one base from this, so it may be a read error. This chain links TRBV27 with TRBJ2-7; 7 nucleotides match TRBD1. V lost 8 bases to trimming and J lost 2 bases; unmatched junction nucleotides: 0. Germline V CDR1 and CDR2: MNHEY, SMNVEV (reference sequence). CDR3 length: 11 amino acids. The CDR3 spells CASGTAYEQYF. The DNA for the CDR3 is TGTGCCAGCGGGACAGCCTACGAGCAGTACTTC.

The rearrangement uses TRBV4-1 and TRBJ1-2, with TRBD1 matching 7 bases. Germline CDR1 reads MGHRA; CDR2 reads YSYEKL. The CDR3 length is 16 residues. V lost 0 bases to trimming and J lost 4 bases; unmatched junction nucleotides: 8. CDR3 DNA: TGCGCCAGCAGCCAAGACCTCGGGACAGCCACCTATGGCTACACCTTC. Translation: CASSQDLGTATYGYTF.

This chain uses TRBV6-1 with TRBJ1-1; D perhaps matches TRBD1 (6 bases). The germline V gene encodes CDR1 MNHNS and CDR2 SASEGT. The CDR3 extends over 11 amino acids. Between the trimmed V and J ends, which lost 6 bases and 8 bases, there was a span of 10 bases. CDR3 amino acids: CASSRTGEAFF. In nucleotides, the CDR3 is TGTGCCAGCAGCCGAACAGGGGAAGCTTTCTTT.

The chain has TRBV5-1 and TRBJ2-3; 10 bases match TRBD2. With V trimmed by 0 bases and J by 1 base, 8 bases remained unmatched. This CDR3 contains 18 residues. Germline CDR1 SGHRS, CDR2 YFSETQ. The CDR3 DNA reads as TGCGCCAGCAGCTTGGTCCTAGCGGGGGATCCGGGCACAGATACGCAGTATTTT. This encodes CASSLVLAGDPGTDTQYF. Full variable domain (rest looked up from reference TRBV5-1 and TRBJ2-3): KAGVTQTPRYLIKTRGQQVTLSCSPISGHRSVSWYQQTPGQGLQFLFEYFSETQRNKGNFPGRFSGRQFSNSRSEMNVSTLELGDSALYLCASSLVLAGDPGTDTQYFGPGTRLTVL.

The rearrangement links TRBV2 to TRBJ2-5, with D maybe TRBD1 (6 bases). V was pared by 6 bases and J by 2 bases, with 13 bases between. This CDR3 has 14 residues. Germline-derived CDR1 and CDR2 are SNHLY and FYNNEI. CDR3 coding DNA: TGTGCCAGCAGCACACTACAGGGACAAGAGACCCAGTACTTC. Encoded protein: CASSTLQGQETQYF.

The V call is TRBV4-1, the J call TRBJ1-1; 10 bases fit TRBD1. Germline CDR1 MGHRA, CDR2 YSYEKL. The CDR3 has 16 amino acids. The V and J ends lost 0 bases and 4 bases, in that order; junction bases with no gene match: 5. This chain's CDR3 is CASSQDGTGVGTEAFF. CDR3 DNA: TGCGCCAGCAGCCAAGACGGGACAGGGGTGGGCACTGAAGCTTTCTTT.

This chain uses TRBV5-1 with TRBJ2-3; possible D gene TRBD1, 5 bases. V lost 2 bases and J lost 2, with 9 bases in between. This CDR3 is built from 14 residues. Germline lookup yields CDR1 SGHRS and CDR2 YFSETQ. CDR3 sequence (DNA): TGCGCCAGCAGCTTCAGGGCAGCCACAGATACGCAGTATTTT. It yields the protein CASSFRAATDTQYF.

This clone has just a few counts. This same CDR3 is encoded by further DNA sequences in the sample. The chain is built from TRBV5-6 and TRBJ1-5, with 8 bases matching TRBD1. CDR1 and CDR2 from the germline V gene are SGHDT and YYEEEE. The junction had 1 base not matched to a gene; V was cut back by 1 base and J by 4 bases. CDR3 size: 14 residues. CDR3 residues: CASSLRQGNQPQHF. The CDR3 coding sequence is TGTGCCAGCAGCTTGCGACAGGGGAATCAGCCCCAGCATTTT. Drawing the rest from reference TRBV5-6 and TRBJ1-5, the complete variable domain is DAGVTQSPTHLIKTRGQQVTLRCSPKSGHDTVSWYQQALGQGPQFIFQYYEEEERQRGNFPDRFSGHQFPNYSSELNVNALLLGDSALYLCASSLRQGNQPQHFGDGTRLSIL.

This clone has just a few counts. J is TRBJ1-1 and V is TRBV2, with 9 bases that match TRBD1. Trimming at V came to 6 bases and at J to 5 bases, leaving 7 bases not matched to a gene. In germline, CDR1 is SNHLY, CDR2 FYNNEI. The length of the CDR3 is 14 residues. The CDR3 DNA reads TGTGCCAGCAGGGACAGGGGTGATGGAACTGAAGCTTTCTTT. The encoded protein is CASRDRGDGTEAFF.